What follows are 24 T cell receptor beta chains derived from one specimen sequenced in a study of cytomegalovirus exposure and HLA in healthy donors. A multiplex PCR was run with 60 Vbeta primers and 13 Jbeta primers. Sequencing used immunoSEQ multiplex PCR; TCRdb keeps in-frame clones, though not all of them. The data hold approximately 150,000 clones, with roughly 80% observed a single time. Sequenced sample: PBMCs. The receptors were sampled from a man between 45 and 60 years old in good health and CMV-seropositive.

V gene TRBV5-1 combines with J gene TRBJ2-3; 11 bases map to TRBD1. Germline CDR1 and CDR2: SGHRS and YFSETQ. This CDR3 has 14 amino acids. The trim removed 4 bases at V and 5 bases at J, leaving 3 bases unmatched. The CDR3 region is CASSAGQGGDTQYF. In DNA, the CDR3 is TGCGCCAGCAGCGCGGGACAGGGGGGAGATACGCAGTATTTT.

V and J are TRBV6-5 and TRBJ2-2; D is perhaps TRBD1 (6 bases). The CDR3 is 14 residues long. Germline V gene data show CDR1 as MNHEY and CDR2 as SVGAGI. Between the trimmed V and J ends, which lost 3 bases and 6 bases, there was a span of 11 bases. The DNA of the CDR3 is TGTGCCAGCAGTTATAACCGACAGGCCGGGGAGCTGTTTTTT. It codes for CASSYNRQAGELFF.

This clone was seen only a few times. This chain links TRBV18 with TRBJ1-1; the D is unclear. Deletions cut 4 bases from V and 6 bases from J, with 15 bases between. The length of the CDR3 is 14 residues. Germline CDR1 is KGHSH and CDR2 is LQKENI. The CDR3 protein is CASSQAAGRAEAFF. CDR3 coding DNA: TGTGCCAGCTCACAAGCGGCCGGACGCGCTGAAGCTTTCTTT.

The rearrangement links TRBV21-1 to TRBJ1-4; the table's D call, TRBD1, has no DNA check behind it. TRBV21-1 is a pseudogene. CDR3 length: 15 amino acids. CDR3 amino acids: CASSVADRRDEKLFF. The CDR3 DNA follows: TGTGCCAGCAGCGTGGCGGACAGGAGGGATGAAAAACTGTTTTTT.

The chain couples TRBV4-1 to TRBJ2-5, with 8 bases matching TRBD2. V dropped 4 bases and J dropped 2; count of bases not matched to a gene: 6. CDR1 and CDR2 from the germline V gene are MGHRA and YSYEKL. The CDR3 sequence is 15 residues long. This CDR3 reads CASSLRQRGQETQYF. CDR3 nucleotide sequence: TGCGCCAGCAGCCTTCGCCAGCGGGGGCAAGAGACCCAGTACTTC.

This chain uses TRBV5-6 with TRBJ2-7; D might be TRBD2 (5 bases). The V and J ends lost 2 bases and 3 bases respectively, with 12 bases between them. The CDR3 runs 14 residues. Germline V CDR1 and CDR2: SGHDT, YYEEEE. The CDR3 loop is CASSFGVGFYEQYF. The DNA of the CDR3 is TGTGCCAGCAGCTTCGGGGTGGGATTCTACGAGCAGTACTTC.

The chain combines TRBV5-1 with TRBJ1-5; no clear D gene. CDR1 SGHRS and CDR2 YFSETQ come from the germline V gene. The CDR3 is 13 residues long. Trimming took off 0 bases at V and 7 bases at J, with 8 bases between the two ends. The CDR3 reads CASSLVAGQPQHF. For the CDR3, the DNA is TGCGCCAGCAGCTTGGTCGCGGGGCAGCCCCAGCATTTT.

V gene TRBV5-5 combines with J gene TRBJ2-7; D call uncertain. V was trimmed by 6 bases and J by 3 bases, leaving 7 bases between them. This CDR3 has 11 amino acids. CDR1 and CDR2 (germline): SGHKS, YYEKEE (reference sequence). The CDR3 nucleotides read TGTGCCAGCAATCTCTTCTACGAGCAGTACTTC. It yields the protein CASNLFYEQYF.

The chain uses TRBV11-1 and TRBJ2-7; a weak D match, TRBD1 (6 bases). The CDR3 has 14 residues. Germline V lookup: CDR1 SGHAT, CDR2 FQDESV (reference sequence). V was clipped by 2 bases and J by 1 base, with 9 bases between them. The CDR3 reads CASSLLTGSYEQYF. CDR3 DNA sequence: TGTGCCAGCAGCTTACTTACAGGGTCCTACGAGCAGTACTTC.

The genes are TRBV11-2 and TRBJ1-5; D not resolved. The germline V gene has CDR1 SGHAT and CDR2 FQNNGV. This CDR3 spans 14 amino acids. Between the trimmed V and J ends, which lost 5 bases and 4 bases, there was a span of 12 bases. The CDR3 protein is CASSHLRQNQPQHF. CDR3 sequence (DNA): TGTGCCAGCAGCCATCTACGCCAAAATCAGCCCCAGCATTTT.

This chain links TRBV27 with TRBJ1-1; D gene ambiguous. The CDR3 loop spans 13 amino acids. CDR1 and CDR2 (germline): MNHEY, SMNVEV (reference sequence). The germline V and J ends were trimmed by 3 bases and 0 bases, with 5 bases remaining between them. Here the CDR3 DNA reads TGTGCCAGCAGTTTCCAGATGAACACTGAAGCTTTCTTT. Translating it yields CASSFQMNTEAFF.

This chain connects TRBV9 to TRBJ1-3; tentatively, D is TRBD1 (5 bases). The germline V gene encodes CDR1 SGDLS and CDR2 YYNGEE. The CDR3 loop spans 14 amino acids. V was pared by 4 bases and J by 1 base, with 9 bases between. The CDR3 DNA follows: TGTGCCAGCAGCTGGGGGGTGTCTGGAAACACCATATATTTT. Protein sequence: CASSWGVSGNTIYF.

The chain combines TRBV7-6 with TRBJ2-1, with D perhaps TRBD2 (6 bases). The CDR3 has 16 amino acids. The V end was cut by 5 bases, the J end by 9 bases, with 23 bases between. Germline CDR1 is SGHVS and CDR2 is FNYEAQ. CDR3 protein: CASSLFSGGAEGEQFF. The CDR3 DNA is TGTGCCAGCAGCCTATTTAGCGGAGGGGCGGAGGGTGAGCAGTTCTTC.

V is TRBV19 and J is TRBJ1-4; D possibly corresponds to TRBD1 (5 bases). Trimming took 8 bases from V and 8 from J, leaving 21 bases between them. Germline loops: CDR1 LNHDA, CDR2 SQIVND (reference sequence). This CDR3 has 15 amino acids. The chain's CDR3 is CASSDPGLVGEKLFF. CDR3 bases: TGTGCCAGTTCGGACCCAGGGTTGGTCGGCGAAAAACTGTTTTTT.

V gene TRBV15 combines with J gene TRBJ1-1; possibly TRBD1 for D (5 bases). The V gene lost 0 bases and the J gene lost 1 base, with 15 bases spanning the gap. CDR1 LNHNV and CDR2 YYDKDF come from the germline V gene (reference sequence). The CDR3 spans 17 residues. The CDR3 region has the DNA TGTGCCACCAGCAGAGATCGGAGGGGTAGGGGGAACACTGAAGCTTTCTTT. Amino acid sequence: CATSRDRRGRGNTEAFF.

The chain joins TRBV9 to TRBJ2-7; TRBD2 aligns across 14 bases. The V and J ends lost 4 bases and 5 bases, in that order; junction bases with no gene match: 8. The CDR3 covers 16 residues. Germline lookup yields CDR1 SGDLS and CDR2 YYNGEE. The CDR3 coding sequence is TGTGCCAGCAGCCCGCTAGGGACTAGCGGGAGTAACGAGCAGTACTTC. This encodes CASSPLGTSGSNEQYF.

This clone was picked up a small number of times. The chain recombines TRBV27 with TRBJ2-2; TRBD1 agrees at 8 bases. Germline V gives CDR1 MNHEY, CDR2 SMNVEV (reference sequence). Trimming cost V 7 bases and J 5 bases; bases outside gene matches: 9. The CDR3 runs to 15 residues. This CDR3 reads CASTDRTGLTGELFF. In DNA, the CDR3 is TGTGCCAGCACCGATAGGACAGGGTTGACCGGGGAGCTGTTTTTT.

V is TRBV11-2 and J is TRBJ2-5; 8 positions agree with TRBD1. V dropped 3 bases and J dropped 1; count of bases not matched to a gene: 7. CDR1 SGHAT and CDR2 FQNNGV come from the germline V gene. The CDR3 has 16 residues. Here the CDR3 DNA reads TGTGCCAGCAGCTTCCCAAGACAGGGGACCCAAGAGACCCAGTACTTC. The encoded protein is CASSFPRQGTQETQYF.

In nucleotides, the CDR3 is TGTGCCAGCAGCGTAGCTAGCGCGACAGATACGCAGTATTTT. This translates into CASSVASATDTQYF. This sequence joins TRBV9 and TRBJ2-3; weak D call: TRBD2 (6 bases). CDR3 size: 14 residues. CDR1 and CDR2 (germline): SGDLS, YYNGEE. V lost 0 bases, J lost 3 bases, and 8 bases lay in between.

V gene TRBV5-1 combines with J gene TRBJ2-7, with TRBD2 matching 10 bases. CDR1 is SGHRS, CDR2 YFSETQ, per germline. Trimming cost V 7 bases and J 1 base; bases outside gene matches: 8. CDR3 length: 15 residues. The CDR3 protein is CASALAGGFSYEQYF. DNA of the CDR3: TGCGCCAGCGCGTTAGCGGGGGGATTTTCCTACGAGCAGTACTTC.

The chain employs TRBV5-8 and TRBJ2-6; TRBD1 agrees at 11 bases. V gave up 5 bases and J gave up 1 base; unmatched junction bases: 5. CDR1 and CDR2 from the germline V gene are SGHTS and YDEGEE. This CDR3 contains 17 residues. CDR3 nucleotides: TGTGCCAGCAGTCGGGACAGGGGGTTTTCTGGGGCCAACGTCCTGACTTTC. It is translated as CASSRDRGFSGANVLTF.

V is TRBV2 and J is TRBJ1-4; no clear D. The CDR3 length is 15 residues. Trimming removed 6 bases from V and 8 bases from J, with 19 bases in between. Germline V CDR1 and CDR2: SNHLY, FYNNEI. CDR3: CASRVGFLREEKLFF. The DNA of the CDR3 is TGTGCCAGCAGAGTGGGGTTCCTCCGGGAGGAAAAACTGTTTTTT.

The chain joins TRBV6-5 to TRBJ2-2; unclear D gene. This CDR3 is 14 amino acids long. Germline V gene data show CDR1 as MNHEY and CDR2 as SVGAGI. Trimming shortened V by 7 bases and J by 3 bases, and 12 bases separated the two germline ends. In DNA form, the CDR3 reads TGTGCCAGCAAACGGCAGGCTTACACCGGGGAGCTGTTTTTT. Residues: CASKRQAYTGELFF.

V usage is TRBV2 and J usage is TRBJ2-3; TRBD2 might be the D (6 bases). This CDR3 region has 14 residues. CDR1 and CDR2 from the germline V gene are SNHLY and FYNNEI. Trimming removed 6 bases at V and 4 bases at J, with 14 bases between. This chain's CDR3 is CASRIGGLADTQYF. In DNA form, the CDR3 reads TGTGCCAGCAGAATTGGGGGACTGGCAGATACGCAGTATTTT.